What follows are 27 T cell receptor beta chains derived from one specimen sequenced in a study of CD8 T cells in ankylosing spondylitis. TCRdb re-analysed the 5' RACE reads in MiXCR, keeping a single row per CDR3 protein. The table shows about 160,000 distinct CDR3 sequences, with approximately 9% occurring only once. The sequenced sample was blood, either unsorted or a sorted T cell fraction (not recorded which). The receptors come from a female donor with ankylosing spondylitis or in good health (not recorded which).

This clonotype has just a few counts. V and J are TRBV29-1 and TRBJ2-5; weak D call: TRBD2 (5 bases). CDR3 length: 15 residues. The germline V gene encodes CDR1 SQVTM and CDR2 ANQGSEA. V lost 0 bases, J lost 5 bases, and 16 bases lay in between. This CDR3 reads CSVEDPDSSKETQYF. CDR3 DNA sequence: TGCAGCGTTGAAGATCCGGACTCTTCTAAGGAGACCCAGTACTTC. Supplemented by reference TRBV29-1 and TRBJ2-5, the full variable domain reads SAVISQKPSRDICQRGTSLTIQCQVDSQVTMMFWYRQQPGQSLTLIATANQGSEATYESGFVIDKFPISRPNLTFSTLTVSNMSPEDSSIYLCSVEDPDSSKETQYFGPGTRLLVL.

This clonotype has more than one count but fewer than ten. The V call is TRBV7-2, the J call TRBJ1-6, with 7 bases identical to TRBD1. The CDR3 has 17 residues. CDR1 and CDR2 (germline): SGHTA, FQGNSA. V was pared by 5 bases and J by 10 bases, with 17 bases of the junction left unmatched. The CDR3 nucleotides are TGTGCCAGCAGCGCCATACCGCAGGGGGTGAGTGGATCACCCCTCCACTTT. Its translation: CASSAIPQGVSGSPLHF.

The chain is built from TRBV11-1 and TRBJ2-2, with no clear D. This CDR3 is 13 amino acids long. The V and J ends lost 3 bases and 1 base respectively, with 3 bases between them. CDR1 SGHAT and CDR2 FQDESV come from the germline V gene (reference sequence). In DNA form, the CDR3 reads TGTGCCAGCAGCTTCCGGAACACCGGGGAGCTGTTTTTT. It codes for CASSFRNTGELFF.

In this sample, this clonotype turned up many times. The CDR3: CASSFNQLAETYNEQFF. DNA of the CDR3: TGTGCCAGCAGTTTTAACCAGCTAGCAGAGACCTACAATGAGCAGTTCTTC. V gene TRBV12-3 or TRBV12-4 combines with J gene TRBJ2-1; D is possibly TRBD2 (5 bases). V was clipped by 3 bases and J by 2 bases, with 17 bases between them. The CDR3 consists of 17 residues.

At least ten counts were recorded for this clonotype. V and J are TRBV20-1 and TRBJ2-1; D is ambiguous. The CDR3 extends over 13 amino acids. Germline CDR1 DFQATT, CDR2 SNEGSKA (reference sequence). Trimming shortened V by 0 bases and J by 3 bases, and 6 bases separated the two germline ends. The CDR3 nucleotides read TGCAGTGCTAGAGAGGGCTACTACAATGAGCAGTTCTTC. This gives the protein CSAREGYYNEQFF.

The V and J genes are TRBV5-1 and TRBJ2-7; 10 bases agree with TRBD1. Germline CDR1 is SGHRS and CDR2 is YFSETQ. The CDR3 loop spans 16 amino acids. V was clipped by 4 bases and J by 1 base; unmatched bases: 8. The CDR3 sequence is CASSPGGQGFSYEQYF. The CDR3 DNA follows: TGCGCCAGCAGCCCCGGGGGACAGGGGTTTTCCTACGAGCAGTACTTC.

V is TRBV6-5 and J is TRBJ2-1, with 9 bases that match TRBD1. CDR3 length equals 16 residues. Germline CDR1 reads MNHEY; CDR2 reads SVGAGI. J was trimmed by 5 bases and V by 0 bases; bases with no gene match: 5. The CDR3 nucleotides are TGTGCCAGCAGTTACTCGGGGACAGGGTACGACAATGAGCAGTTCTTC. Translating gives CASSYSGTGYDNEQFF.

The table lists this clonotype with a few counts. The chain links TRBV20-1 to TRBJ1-4; D unclear. Germline CDR1 and CDR2: DFQATT and SNEGSKA (reference sequence). Trimming stripped 0 bases from V and 0 bases from J, with 11 bases between. The CDR3 has 16 amino acids. CDR3 protein: CSARDSALTTNEKLFF. CDR3 nucleotides: TGCAGTGCTAGAGATTCGGCACTCACAACTAATGAAAAACTGTTTTTT.

A note on this clonotype: One junction end disagrees with the germline gene, perhaps due to a read error. This chain connects TRBV4-3 to TRBJ2-7; 11 bases match TRBD2. Germline CDR1 and CDR2: LGHNA and YSLEER. The CDR3 covers 15 residues. As DNA, the CDR3 is TGCCCCAGCAGCCAAGTAGCGGGAGGGACCTACGAGCAGTACTTC. Protein product: CPSSQVAGGTYEQYF.

This rearrangement joins TRBV20-1 to TRBJ1-2; D is uncertain. The CDR3 covers 13 residues. V dropped 7 bases and J dropped 2 bases, with 14 bases sitting between them. Germline CDR1 is DFQATT and CDR2 is SNEGSKA (reference sequence). Here the CDR3 DNA reads TGCAGTGTCTACTGGACGGGGAACTATGGCTACACCTTC. It encodes CSVYWTGNYGYTF.

This clonotype was detected ten times or more. V and J are TRBV27 and TRBJ2-7; tentatively, D is TRBD1 (6 bases). The CDR3 consists of 13 residues. The V gene's germline CDR1 is MNHEY and CDR2 SMNVEV (reference sequence). V was pared by 10 bases and J by 4 bases, with 17 bases between. The CDR3 nucleotides are TGTGCCACCAAACAGGGTAAAACATACGAGCAGTACTTC. Translation gives CATKQGKTYEQYF.

The chain is built from TRBV7-9 and TRBJ2-1; the D gene is possibly TRBD2 (5 bases). CDR1 is SEHNR and CDR2 is FQNEAQ in the germline V gene (reference sequence). Trimming stripped 5 bases from V and 6 bases from J, with 17 bases between. This CDR3 has 15 amino acids. CDR3 DNA: TGTGCCAGCAGCCTACCCTCCGGGGTAGGCAATGAGCAGTTCTTC. As protein: CASSLPSGVGNEQFF.

This clonotype has only a few counts. This chain connects TRBV12-3 or TRBV12-4 to TRBJ2-1; D may be TRBD2 (6 bases). This CDR3 is built from 15 residues. Trimming took 2 bases from V and 8 from J, leaving 16 bases between them. The DNA for the CDR3 is TGTGCCAGCAGTTTAATCGACGGAGGGATGGATGAGCAGTTCTTC. Protein product: CASSLIDGGMDEQFF.

The chain combines TRBV9 with TRBJ2-5; D is unresolved. Germline assignment: CDR1 SGDLS and CDR2 YYNGEE. The CDR3 contains 16 residues. V gave up 0 bases and J gave up 5 bases, with 17 bases separating them. Here the CDR3 reads CASSVGLKDGVETQYF. The CDR3 nucleotides read TGTGCCAGCAGCGTAGGGTTAAAGGACGGTGTGGAGACCCAGTACTTC. Looking up the rest from reference TRBV9 and TRBJ2-5 gives the full variable domain: DSGVTQTPKHLITATGQRVTLRCSPRSGDLSVYWYQQSLDQGLQFLIQYYNGEERAKGNILERFSAQQFPDLHSELNLSSLELGDSALYFCASSVGLKDGVETQYFGPGTRLLVL.

V gene TRBV19 combines with J gene TRBJ2-1; D not certain. Germline loops: CDR1 LNHDA, CDR2 SQIVND (reference sequence). V was cut by 6 bases and J by 0 bases, with 12 bases left in between. The CDR3 totals 15 residues. DNA of the CDR3: TGTGCCAGTAGCCCTGATATAAGCTCCTACAATGAGCAGTTCTTC. It is translated as CASSPDISSYNEQFF.

This clonotype was seen at least ten times. The genes are TRBV7-6 and TRBJ2-2; D is possibly TRBD1 (6 bases). V lost 1 base, J lost 2 bases, and 8 bases lay in between. CDR3 length equals 15 residues. Germline CDR1 reads SGHVS; CDR2 reads FNYEAQ. CDR3 nucleotide sequence: TGTGCCAGCAGCTTAGGGACAGCAAACACCGGGGAGCTGTTTTTT. It codes for CASSLGTANTGELFF.

This chain joins TRBV5-1 and TRBJ1-1; perhaps TRBD1 as D (5 bases). The CDR3 contains 16 residues. From germline, CDR1 is SGHRS and CDR2 YFSETQ. V dropped 0 bases and J dropped 4 bases, with 16 bases sitting between them. CDR3 protein: CASSLERGVSGTEAFF. CDR3 sequence (DNA): TGCGCCAGCAGCTTGGAGAGGGGCGTCTCTGGCACTGAAGCTTTCTTT.

This clonotype was seen ten or more times. The chain is built from TRBV11-2 and TRBJ2-7; 8 nucleotides agree with TRBD2. J was trimmed by 4 bases and V by 3 bases; bases with no gene match: 8. Per the germline V gene, CDR1 is SGHAT and CDR2 is FQNNGV. This CDR3 is 15 amino acids long. The chain's CDR3 is CASSLTLAGLYEQYF. As DNA, the CDR3 is TGTGCCAGCAGCTTGACTTTAGCGGGGTTATACGAGCAGTACTTC.

The chain employs TRBV7-9 and TRBJ1-1, with D possibly TRBD1 on 6 matching bases. The ends were cut back, 5 bases at V and 0 bases at J, with 13 bases in the middle. Germline V gene lookup returns CDR1 SEHNR and CDR2 FQNEAQ (reference sequence). This CDR3 spans 15 amino acids. The chain's CDR3 is CASSPPDRLNTEAFF. DNA of the CDR3: TGTGCCAGCAGCCCACCGGACAGACTGAACACTGAAGCTTTCTTT.

The V gene is TRBV11-2, the J gene TRBJ2-2; D remains unclear. CDR1 is SGHAT and CDR2 is FQNNGV in the germline V gene. V was trimmed by 1 base and J by 5 bases, leaving 20 bases between them. The CDR3 is 18 amino acids. Written as DNA, the CDR3 is TGTGCCAGCAGCTTAGGGGTCCAACGGGCCGTACTAACCGGGGAGCTGTTTTTT. Protein: CASSLGVQRAVLTGELFF.

In this sample, this clonotype turned up many times. The rearrangement links TRBV20-1 to TRBJ2-7; 7 bases match TRBD1. Trimming at V came to 2 bases and at J to 3 bases, leaving 7 bases not matched to a gene. The CDR3 length is 14 residues. Germline CDR1 DFQATT, CDR2 SNEGSKA (reference sequence). The CDR3 DNA is TGCAGTGCTAGATCGGGACAGAGTTTCTACGAGCAGTACTTC. Amino acids: CSARSGQSFYEQYF.

In this sample, this clonotype turned up a few times. The chain joins TRBV6-1 to TRBJ2-1; no firm D call. This CDR3 comprises 13 residues. Trimming took off 4 bases at V and 6 bases at J, with 10 bases between the two ends. From germline, CDR1 is MNHNS and CDR2 SASEGT. The CDR3 protein is CASSGTLINEQFF. In DNA, the CDR3 is TGTGCCAGCAGTGGAACCTTGATCAATGAGCAGTTCTTC.

This clonotype was counted at least ten times. The V gene is TRBV2, the J gene TRBJ2-7; no definite D call. The CDR3 loop spans 14 amino acids. V lost 8 bases to trimming and J lost 4 bases, with 18 bases between them. From germline, CDR1 is SNHLY and CDR2 FYNNEI. CDR3 in amino acids: CASRAAFLNYEQYF. In DNA form, the CDR3 reads TGTGCCAGCCGGGCAGCTTTTTTGAATTACGAGCAGTACTTC.

There are many counts of this clonotype. The CDR3 here is CASSPTGTSDEQFF. The DNA of the CDR3 is TGTGCCAGCAGTCCAACCGGGACTAGCGATGAGCAGTTCTTC. The V call is TRBV12-3 or TRBV12-4, the J call TRBJ2-1, with 10 bases matching TRBD2. The CDR3 length is 14 residues. The J segment lost 8 bases and the V segment lost 5 bases, leaving 6 bases of the junction unmatched.

The chain combines TRBV9 with TRBJ2-7; D is uncertain. Between the trimmed V and J ends, which lost 3 bases and 6 bases, there was a span of 10 bases. This CDR3 has 12 amino acids. Germline values: CDR1 SGDLS, CDR2 YYNGEE. CDR3 region: CASSALNSEQYF. The CDR3 DNA follows: TGTGCCAGCAGCGCCTTAAATTCCGAGCAGTACTTC.

The table lists this clonotype with many counts. The V gene is TRBV4-2, the J gene TRBJ1-1; the match to TRBD1 covers 8 bases. J was trimmed by 1 base and V by 0 bases; bases with no gene match: 1. Germline V gene lookup returns CDR1 LGHNA and CDR2 YNFKEQ. This CDR3 is built from 15 residues. Here the CDR3 reads CASSQETGENTEAFF. As DNA, the CDR3 is TGTGCCAGCAGCCAAGAGACAGGGGAGAACACTGAAGCTTTCTTT.

In this sample, this clonotype turned up a few times. The chain couples TRBV7-8 to TRBJ2-7; TRBD2 matches 11 bases. CDR3 length: 15 amino acids. Losses at the gene ends were 6 bases for V and 5 bases for J; bases not matched to a gene: 9. Per the germline V gene, CDR1 is SGHVS and CDR2 is FQNEAQ. In DNA, the CDR3 is TGTGCCAGCAGAGCTACTAGCGGGAGTTTCCACGAGCAGTACTTC. Translating gives CASRATSGSFHEQYF.